This T cell receptor beta chain was observed in a study of metastatic and nonmetastatic thyroid tumors. The wider study: Comparison of repertoires was carried out across blood and tumor or nodule tissue from malignant and benign thyroid patients.

MiXCR reprocessed the PCR reads for TCRdb. Altogether tens of thousands of clones are present, around an eighth being singletons, with the ten largest covering more than 7%. Germline V CDR1 and CDR2: MGHDK, SYGVNS. V dropped 3 bases and J dropped 4 bases, with 12 bases sitting between them. The CDR3 length is 14 residues. Treatment of any kind had been given to no patient before thyroid surgery. In its sample, this clone was seen a few times. Specimen: tumor tissue. The receptor's source is a female donor with papillary thyroid cancer or a benign thyroid nodule (not recorded which). Some clones in this sample may be carry-over from other donors' samples. The chain carries TRBV25-1 and TRBJ1-2; a possible D gene is TRBD1 (6 bases). The CDR3 region has the DNA TGTGCCAGCAGTGATCGAGGGGGTGGCTATGGCTACACCTTC. Its protein is CASSDRGGGYGYTF.